This T cell receptor (beta chain) was observed in a study of blood T cell repertoires in COVID-19. On the study more broadly: Samples taken during acute and convalescent COVID-19 were collected in the United States, Italy and Spain. T cells, B-cell-depleted T cells, or PBMCs supplied cDNA or gDNA.

Germline CDR1 is SGHRS and CDR2 is YFSETQ. This CDR3 region has 13 residues. With V trimmed by 6 bases and J by 7 bases, 7 bases remained unmatched. The authors' processing: Amplifying reference gene primers gave estimates of nucleated cell counts. Profiling relied on immunoSEQ multiplex PCR, and the TCRdb table lists in-frame clones only, not all of them. The V and J calls and clone size come from that table; D and trimming were worked out from the DNA. The repertoire includes around 250,000 clones, roughly 82% of them detected once, and approximately 13% sits in the top ten. This chain joins TRBV5-1 and TRBJ1-1, with 9 bases aligning to TRBD1. The TCR sequence derives from an elderly man with acute or convalescent COVID-19. Sample: peripheral blood. This chain's CDR3 is CASTLTGGNEAFF. The CDR3 DNA is TGCGCCAGCACCCTGACAGGGGGTAATGAAGCTTTCTTT.